This T cell receptor beta chain was profiled in a study of blood T cell repertoires in COVID-19. Study in general: PBMCs, B-cell-depleted T cells, or T cells were the source of the cDNA or gDNA that made up the material.

The V and J ends lost 0 bases and 6 bases respectively, with 13 bases between them. The CDR3 extends over 15 amino acids. Germline CDR1 is SGHTS and CDR2 is YDEGEE. Original analysis: Reference gene primer amplification gave estimated nucleated cell counts. TCRdb's table, derived via immunoSEQ multiplex PCR, lists solely in-frame clones and lacks some. D and trimming were read from the DNA, whereas the V and J calls and clone size are those reported in that table. Among some 250,000 clones listed, about 89% were seen once. Participants were aged about 18 to 90 years, lived in roughly 23 US areas, and enrolled virtually. Donors in Cohort 3 counted as recovered after two negative PCRs, clearance, or symptom resolution.

This chain connects TRBV5-8 to TRBJ1-5; perhaps TRBD1 as D (5 bases). The receptor's source is a man in his forties who had recovered from COVID-19. The sequencing sample was made of PBMCs or T cells enriched from blood (not recorded which). DNA of the CDR3: TGTGCCAGCAGCTTGGCGCCCGGGGGTGCTCAGCCCCAGCATTTT. This encodes CASSLAPGGAQPQHF.